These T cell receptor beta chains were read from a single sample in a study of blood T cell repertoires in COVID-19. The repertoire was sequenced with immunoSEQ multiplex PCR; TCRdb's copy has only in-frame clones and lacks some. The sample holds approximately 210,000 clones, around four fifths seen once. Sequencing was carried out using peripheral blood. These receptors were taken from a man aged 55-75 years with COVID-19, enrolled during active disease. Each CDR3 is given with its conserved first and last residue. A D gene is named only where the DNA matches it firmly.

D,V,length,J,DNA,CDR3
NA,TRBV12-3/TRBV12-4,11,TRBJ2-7,TGTGCCAGCAGTAAGGGGTCCGAGCAGTACTTC,CASSKGSEQYF
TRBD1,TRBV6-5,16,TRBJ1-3,TGTGCCAGCAGTTACTCAATACAGGGGAGCGGAAACACCATATATTTT,CASSYSIQGSGNTIYF
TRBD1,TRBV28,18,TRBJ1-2,TGTGCCAGCAGGAGACAAGGGACAGGGGCCTTCGAAACTCATGGCTACACCTTC,CASRRQGTGAFETHGYTF
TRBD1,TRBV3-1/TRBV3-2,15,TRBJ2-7,TGTGCCAGCAGCCTCCGGGACAGGGACACCTACGAGCAGTACTTC,CASSLRDRDTYEQYF
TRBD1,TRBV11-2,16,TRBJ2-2,TGTGCCAGCAGCTTAGGGACAGGGGTAAACACCGGGGAGCTGTTTTTT,CASSLGTGVNTGELFF
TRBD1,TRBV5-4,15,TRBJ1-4,TGTGCCAGCAGCCCGAGGACAGGGGGCGATGAAAAACTGTTTTTT,CASSPRTGGDEKLFF
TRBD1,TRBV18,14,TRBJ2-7,TGTGCCAGCTCACCCCAGACAGGGAAGGTCGAGCAGTACTTC,CASSPQTGKVEQYF
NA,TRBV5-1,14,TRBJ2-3,TGCGCCAGCAGACCTGAGCTAACCACAGATACGCAGTATTTT,CASRPELTTDTQYF
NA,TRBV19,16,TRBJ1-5,TGTGCCAGTAGCATCTACCACAGAGATTCTAATCAGCCCCAGCATTTT,CASSIYHRDSNQPQHF
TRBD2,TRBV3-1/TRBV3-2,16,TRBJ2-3,TGTGCCAGCAGCCCCAGGGTAGCGGGATACACAGATACGCAGTATTTT,CASSPRVAGYTDTQYF
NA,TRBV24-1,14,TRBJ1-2,TGTGCCACCAGTGATGTCGACACAGGCTATGGCTACACCTTC,CATSDVDTGYGYTF
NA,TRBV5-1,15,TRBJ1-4,TGCGCCAGCAGCTTGCAGGGGCGGGAGGGGGAAAAACTGTTTTTT,CASSLQGREGEKLFF
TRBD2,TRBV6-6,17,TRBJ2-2,TGTGCCAGCAGTCGCAGACCTAGCGGGAGGGCCTCCGGGGAGCTGTTTTTT,CASSRRPSGRASGELFF